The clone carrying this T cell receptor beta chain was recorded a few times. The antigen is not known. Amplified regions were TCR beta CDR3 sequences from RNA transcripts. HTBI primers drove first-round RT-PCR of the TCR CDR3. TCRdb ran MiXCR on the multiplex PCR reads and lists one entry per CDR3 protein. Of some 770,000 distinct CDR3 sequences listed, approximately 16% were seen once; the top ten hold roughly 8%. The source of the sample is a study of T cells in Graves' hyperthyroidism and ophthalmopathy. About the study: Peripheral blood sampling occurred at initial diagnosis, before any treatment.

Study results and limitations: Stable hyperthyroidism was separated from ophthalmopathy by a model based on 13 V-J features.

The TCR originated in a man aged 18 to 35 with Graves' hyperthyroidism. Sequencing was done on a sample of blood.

The CDR3 loop is CASRGQGFEKLFF. CDR3 sequence (DNA): TGTGCCAGCAGAGGACAGGGCTTTGAAAAACTGTTTTTT. This chain uses TRBV6-1 with TRBJ1-4; 8 bases map to TRBD1. The CDR3 extends over 13 amino acids. Germline lookup yields CDR1 MNHNS and CDR2 SASEGT. V was pared by 6 bases and J by 7 bases, with 4 bases of the junction left unmatched.